The 24 T cell receptor beta chains listed next were all sequenced from one sample in a study of a mutant IDH1 vaccine in newly diagnosed glioma (dated by TCRdb to the early 2020s). The sample's time point, from its label and the paper: week 23, last vaccination. A 20-mer mutant IDH1 peptide at 300 micrograms in Montanide made up each vaccine dose, which was injected subcutaneously together with topical imiquimod. Their target antigens are unknown. Receptor libraries were prepared by the immunoSEQ multiplex PCR assay. TCRdb provides this immuneACCESS table in a form limited to in-frame rearrangements. Some clones are lacking; in checked studies, under half of them reflect an unresolved V gene, and why the rest are absent is not known. In all, the sample holds tens of thousands of clones, and about 75% of those were seen once. 4% to 6.5% of the sample is taken by the ten largest. The sample here was PBMCs, taken from a glioma patient whose treatment included an IDH1 peptide vaccine. These receptors were obtained from a man between 50 and 59 years old with glioma.

The rearrangement joins TRBV27 to TRBJ1-1; D uncertain. Trimming took off 4 bases at V and 6 bases at J, with 6 bases between the two ends. The CDR3 covers 11 residues. CDR1 is MNHEY and CDR2 is SMNVEV in the germline V gene (reference sequence). The CDR3 sequence: CASSYGPEAFF. The CDR3 nucleotides read TGTGCCAGCAGTTATGGACCTGAAGCTTTCTTT.

The chain combines TRBV5-4 with TRBJ2-1; 10 bases fit TRBD1. The CDR3 sequence is 15 residues long. CDR1 is SGHNT and CDR2 is YYREEE in the germline V gene (reference sequence). J gave up 2 bases and V 4 bases, and 3 bases lay outside the gene matches. CDR3 nucleotide sequence: TGTGCCAGCAGCGGCGGACAGGGGGCCTACAATGAGCAGTTCTTC. The encoded protein is CASSGGQGAYNEQFF.

The chain recombines TRBV27 with TRBJ2-2; D is possibly TRBD1 (5 bases). V gave up 3 bases and J gave up 6 bases, with 14 bases separating them. Germline V gene sequence: CDR1 MNHEY, CDR2 SMNVEV (reference sequence). CDR3 length equals 15 residues. CDR3 amino acids: CASSFGARRAGELFF. Written as DNA, the CDR3 is TGTGCCAGCAGTTTTGGGGCCAGAAGGGCCGGGGAGCTGTTTTTT.

V and J are TRBV19 and TRBJ1-3; 9 bases are shared with TRBD1. The CDR3 length is 17 residues. With V trimmed by 4 bases and J by 2 bases, 9 bases remained unmatched. The germline CDR1 and CDR2 sequences are LNHDA and SQIVND (reference sequence). The CDR3 loop reads CASSKESGTGTGNTIYF. The CDR3 DNA follows: TGTGCCAGTAGTAAAGAGTCCGGGACAGGGACTGGAAACACCATATATTTT.

The rearrangement links TRBV19 to TRBJ2-5; tentative D call: TRBD1 (5 bases). CDR3 length: 14 amino acids. Germline V lookup: CDR1 LNHDA, CDR2 SQIVND (reference sequence). V lost 3 bases and J lost 5, with 13 bases in between. CDR3: CASSMKWGGETQYF. The CDR3 DNA sequence: TGTGCCAGTAGTATGAAGTGGGGCGGCGAGACCCAGTACTTC.

The chain links TRBV27 to TRBJ2-7; possible D gene TRBD1, 5 bases. This CDR3 is 11 amino acids long. V gave up 7 bases and J gave up 4 bases, with 8 bases separating them. Germline V gene lookup returns CDR1 MNHEY and CDR2 SMNVEV (reference sequence). This CDR3 reads CASTRGYEQYF. The DNA of the CDR3 is TGTGCCAGCACTAGGGGTTACGAGCAGTACTTC.

Only a few counts were recorded for this clone. The CDR3 loop is CASSVRTGMDEQFF. Written as DNA, the CDR3 is TGTGCCAGCAGCGTCCGGACGGGGATGGATGAGCAGTTCTTC. V usage is TRBV9 and J usage is TRBJ2-1; possibly TRBD2 for D (5 bases). The CDR3 is 14 residues long. The V end lost 2 bases, the J end lost 8 bases, and 14 bases lay between the germline ends. Germline V gene data show CDR1 as SGDLS and CDR2 as YYNGEE.

This clone was picked up a small number of times. This specimen includes other DNA sequences encoding the same CDR3. The chain couples TRBV20-1 to TRBJ1-1; D gene uncertain. The germline CDR1 and CDR2 sequences are DFQATT and SNEGSKA (reference sequence). Trimming removed 4 bases at V and 0 bases at J, with 3 bases between. There are 11 residues in the CDR3. The CDR3 nucleotides are TGCAGTGCTAAAATGAACACTGAAGCTTTCTTT. Encoded protein: CSAKMNTEAFF.

The chain joins TRBV4-2 to TRBJ1-2; D is uncertain. V was shortened by 0 bases and J by 4 bases, with 3 bases between the two germline ends. Germline assignment: CDR1 LGHNA and CDR2 YNFKEQ. The CDR3 length is 12 residues. As DNA, the CDR3 is TGTGCCAGCAGCCAAGAACGCTATGGCTACACCTTC. This codes for CASSQERYGYTF.

This clone was seen more than once but under ten times. CDR3 nucleotide sequence: TGTGCCAGCAGCTTAATAGGGAGGTGGTCACCCCTCCACTTT. It codes for CASSLIGRWSPLHF. The V and J genes are TRBV7-9 and TRBJ1-6; unclear D gene. The CDR3 contains 14 residues. The V end was cut by 2 bases, the J end by 10 bases, with 12 bases between. From germline, CDR1 is SEHNR and CDR2 FQNEAQ (reference sequence).

This rearrangement joins TRBV2 to TRBJ1-5; D perhaps matches TRBD1 (6 bases). CDR1 and CDR2 from the germline V gene are SNHLY and FYNNEI. The CDR3 consists of 14 residues. V was pared by 6 bases and J by 5 bases, with 14 bases between. Written as DNA, the CDR3 is TGTGCCAGCAGGTATGACAGGCAGGATCAGCCCCAGCATTTT. Translation gives CASRYDRQDQPQHF.

The chain has TRBV18 and TRBJ2-7; D not certain. Germline V lookup: CDR1 KGHSH, CDR2 LQKENI. V lost 0 bases and J 2 bases, leaving 5 bases between the germline ends. This CDR3 has 13 residues. In nucleotides, the CDR3 is TGTGCCAGCTCACCACCGAACACCTACGAGCAGTACTTC. Translated: CASSPPNTYEQYF.

The V and J genes are TRBV29-1 and TRBJ1-1; D unresolved. V lost 0 bases to trimming and J lost 7 bases, with 6 bases between them. Per germline, CDR1 SQVTM and CDR2 ANQGSEA. The CDR3 consists of 11 residues. DNA of the CDR3: TGCAGCGTTGAAGATCGCCTTGAAGCTTTCTTT. Protein product: CSVEDRLEAFF.

The chain carries TRBV14 and TRBJ2-1, with D perhaps matching TRBD1 or TRBD2 (6 bases each). The CDR3 loop spans 14 amino acids. Germline assignment: CDR1 SGHDN and CDR2 FVKESK. Deletions cut 4 bases from V and 12 bases from J, with 19 bases between. The CDR3 protein is CASSLSGQRGSQFF. In DNA form, the CDR3 reads TGTGCCAGCAGCCTTAGCGGACAGAGAGGGTCGCAGTTCTTC. Variable domain in full (rest from reference TRBV14 and TRBJ2-1): EAGVTQFPSHSVIEKGQTVTLRCDPISGHDNLYWYRRVMGKEIKFLLHFVKESKQDESGMPNNRFLAERTGGTYSTLKVQPAELEDSGVYFCASSLSGQRGSQFFGPGTRLTVL.

The chain is built from TRBV30 and TRBJ1-5; TRBD1 matches at 7 bases. CDR1 is GTSNPN and CDR2 is SVGIG in the germline V gene (reference sequence). The CDR3 length is 14 residues. J lost 0 bases, V lost 5 bases, and 4 bases had no gene match. This CDR3 is CAWQTGSSNQPQHF. CDR3 nucleotides: TGTGCCTGGCAGACAGGGTCTAGCAATCAGCCCCAGCATTTT.

The chain joins TRBV4-2 to TRBJ1-1; TRBD1 is a possible D gene (5 bases). The CDR3 contains 13 residues. Germline CDR1 and CDR2: LGHNA and YNFKEQ. With 0 bases removed from V and 6 bases from J, the gap between germline ends came to 8 bases. The CDR3 coding sequence is TGTGCCAGCAGCCAAGACCCGGGGGCTGAAGCTTTCTTT. Residues: CASSQDPGAEAFF.

This clone has more than one count but fewer than ten. The rearrangement uses TRBV19 and TRBJ1-2; perhaps TRBD1 as D (5 bases). Germline values: CDR1 LNHDA, CDR2 SQIVND (reference sequence). Trimming pared 7 bases from V and 5 bases from J, leaving 11 bases between. There are 12 residues in the CDR3. This chain's CDR3 is CASTSGGYGYTF. CDR3 nucleotide sequence: TGTGCCAGTACCTCCGGGGGGTATGGCTACACCTTC.

At least ten counts were recorded for this clone. The V call is TRBV19, the J call TRBJ2-6, with 7 bases fitting TRBD2. The length of the CDR3 is 16 residues. Germline CDR1 reads LNHDA; CDR2 reads SQIVND (reference sequence). After removal of 8 bases from V and 0 bases from J, the junction contained 7 bases not matched to a gene. CDR3 protein: CASGGDSLSGANVLTF. CDR3 bases: TGTGCCAGTGGGGGGGACTCCCTCTCTGGGGCCAACGTCCTGACTTTC. Using reference TRBV19 and TRBJ2-6 for the parts outside the CDR3, the full variable domain is DGGITQSPKYLFRKEGQNVTLSCEQNLNHDAMYWYRQDPGQGLRLIYYSQIVNDFQKGDIAEGYSVSREKKESFPLTVTSAQKNPTAFYLCASGGDSLSGANVLTFGAGSRLTVL.

This clone was detected a few times. V gene TRBV29-1 combines with J gene TRBJ1-1; the D is unclear. Germline assignment: CDR1 SQVTM and CDR2 ANQGSEA. Trimming pared 5 bases from V and 0 bases from J, leaving 1 base between. There are 10 residues in the CDR3. The CDR3 nucleotides read TGCAGCGTTTTGAACACTGAAGCTTTCTTT. The encoded protein is CSVLNTEAFF. Using reference TRBV29-1 and TRBJ1-1 for the parts outside the CDR3, the full variable domain is SAVISQKPSRDICQRGTSLTIQCQVDSQVTMMFWYRQQPGQSLTLIATANQGSEATYESGFVIDKFPISRPNLTFSTLTVSNMSPEDSSIYLCSVLNTEAFFGQGTRLTVV.

This sequence joins TRBV27 and TRBJ1-1; D gene unclear. CDR1 is MNHEY, CDR2 SMNVEV, per germline (reference sequence). With 7 bases removed from V and 2 bases from J, the gap between germline ends came to 11 bases. The CDR3 consists of 13 residues. The CDR3: CASTSVGNTEAFF. DNA for the CDR3: TGTGCCAGCACCTCCGTGGGTAACACTGAAGCTTTCTTT.

The chain uses TRBV5-6 and TRBJ2-7; 7 bases line up with TRBD1. The CDR3 is 14 residues long. Germline V gene lookup returns CDR1 SGHDT and CDR2 YYEEEE. V lost 0 bases, J lost 2 bases, and 2 bases stayed unmatched. CDR3 sequence: CASSLGTGTYEQYF. As DNA, the CDR3 is TGTGCCAGCAGCTTGGGGACAGGCACCTACGAGCAGTACTTC.

The V gene is TRBV15, the J gene TRBJ1-2; no reliable D call. Trimming took off 5 bases at V and 4 bases at J, with 11 bases between the two ends. The CDR3 covers 13 residues. Per the germline V gene, CDR1 is LNHNV and CDR2 is YYDKDF (reference sequence). The CDR3 protein is CATSQGLPYGYTF. CDR3 nucleotide sequence: TGTGCCACCAGCCAAGGACTCCCCTATGGCTACACCTTC.

The sample holds a few counts of this clone. This chain links TRBV7-6 with TRBJ1-1; possible D gene TRBD1, 5 bases. This CDR3 comprises 12 residues. The V gene's germline CDR1 is SGHVS and CDR2 FNYEAQ. Trimming shortened V by 5 bases and J by 6 bases, and 10 bases separated the two germline ends. Written as DNA, the CDR3 is TGTGCCAGCAGCCCAACAGGTTCTGAAGCTTTCTTT. It yields the protein CASSPTGSEAFF.

V is TRBV4-1 and J is TRBJ2-3, with 9 bases lining up with TRBD1. CDR3 length: 16 amino acids. The trim removed 2 bases at V and 4 bases at J, leaving 7 bases unmatched. Looked up from germline, CDR1 is MGHRA and CDR2 is YSYEKL. The CDR3 sequence is CASSQFETGGADTQYF. The CDR3 coding sequence is TGCGCCAGCAGCCAATTCGAGACAGGGGGGGCAGATACGCAGTATTTT.